What follows describes a single T cell receptor (beta chain). It lacks a known antigen. No per-base quality is available; no much larger clone lies one base away. Using the deep immunoSEQ assay, TCR CDR3 regions were amplified from genomic DNA by multiplex PCR. Extracted genomic DNA from each cell subset was distributed evenly across all wells of several immunoSEQ 96-well plates, and each plate was treated as a replicate. Each replicate PCR for sorted subsets received 200 ng genomic DNA, equal to roughly 29,000 T cell genomes. The purified libraries were quantified using a Qubit 3.0 fluorometer, sized with a Bioanalyzer 2100, and then quantified again using the KAPA Library Quantification kit. A separate single-read 150-cycle Illumina NextSeq 550 flow cell was used to sequence each immunoSEQ 96-well plate. Processing in the source paper ran as follows. Because only junctional sequences without quality scores were contained in the immunoSEQ output, filtering matching that applied to full-length reads could not be performed. Sequences were annotated with PyIR, a Python wrapper for IgBLAST v1.9, using IMGT germline references to assign V/J genes and CDR3. Any read was removed if the V/J assignment was weak (E-value above 1e-6), the CDR3 was missing, or the read contained stop codons, out-of-frame junctions, or ambiguous translated residues. A V3J clonotype was defined by an identical inferred V gene, J gene, and CDR3 amino acid sequence. Percentage overlap between repertoires was computed as shared unique clonotypes divided by the size of the smaller repertoire. Three approaches were used to assess repertoire richness: RTK rarefaction, the Chao1 estimator, and Recon v2.1 estimates of unobserved clonotypes. For all TCRbeta clonotypes obtained by the gDNA method from a few donors, generation probabilities were computed with OLGA. TCRdb provides this immuneACCESS table in a form limited to in-frame rearrangements. Some clones are lacking; in checked studies, under half of them reflect an unresolved V gene, and why the rest are absent is not known. That table furnishes V, J and clone size, whereas the DNA furnished D and trimming. Within this sample are roughly 2.1 million clones, with about 93% of them counted one time only. Roughly 1.8% of the sample goes to the ten largest clones.

The germline V gene supplies CDR1 SQVTM and CDR2 ANQGSEA. CDR3 length: 9 amino acids, cysteine to phenylalanine. Of all the DNA, just the CDR3 is kept, 27 bases in frame from base 1. V and J are truncated by 3 bases and 10 bases respectively, leaving an intervening sequence of 3 bases. CD8 naive samples were obtained by positive selection for CCR7 among CD45RO-negative cells, yielding a CD45RA+CCR7+ population from which TemRA cells were excluded. The donors were healthy, HIV-negative adults with no recently reported acute infections or vaccinations. Every donor was a Caucasian adult living in Nashville, Tennessee, USA. After blood collection by leukapheresis, PBMCs were isolated using Ficoll-Histopaque density gradient centrifugation and then cryopreserved in the vapor phase of liquid nitrogen. Purity and quantity of every magnetically sorted T cell population were checked by analytical flow cytometry. From each sorted fraction, genomic DNA was isolated and quantified by UV absorbance on a Nanodrop 2000c.

This specimen comes from a study of shared clonotypes between healthy human individuals (dated by TCRdb to the early 2020s). For the wider study: The cohort included three men and a couple of women between 18 and 49 years of age. For each donor, CD4 naive and CD4 memory were each run on three plates, CD8 naive on two plates, and CD8 memory on one plate. To increase sequencing depth and limit assay-specific biases, different laboratories used diverse techniques to prepare libraries and sequence TCR repertoires. Each donor's leukapheresis produced roughly between roughly 0.85 and 10 billion PBMCs. Blood TCR repertoires of about 5 healthy adults were deeply sequenced to estimate repertoire size and the extent of clonotype sharing between individuals. Study-wide findings and limitations: Compared with non-shared clonotypes, clonotypes shared by all four sorted-subset donors had higher generation probabilities. Sampling was restricted to blood, and TCR repertoires in tissue are likely to differ from TCR repertoires in blood. Because the study included only a small number of donors, the genetic and exposure-history diversity represented was limited. Even with the large sequencing depth, rarefaction of the sorted-subset datasets indicated that sequencing was incomplete. Sharing across several donors was observed for 4.5% to 6.5% of naive CD4, about 3.2% of naive CD8, over 2% of memory CD4, and roughly 0.4% of memory CD8 clonotypes. Larger estimated clonotype richness was generally found for naive subsets than for memory subsets. Pairwise subsampling led to the expectation that sequencing depth would affect the degree of clonotype sharing among donors.

The rearranged segments are TRBV29-1 and TRBJ1-4, with the identity of the D gene unclear. The TCR originated in a man aged 18 to 35 in good health. Some clones in this sample may be carry-over from other donors' samples. Sequenced material: naive CD8+ T cells from PBMCs. In the paper's terms, the cell subset or site label means: CD45RA+CCR7+. CDR3 reads: CSVDGKLFF. The nucleotides read TGCAGCGTTGATGGAAAACTGTTTTTT.